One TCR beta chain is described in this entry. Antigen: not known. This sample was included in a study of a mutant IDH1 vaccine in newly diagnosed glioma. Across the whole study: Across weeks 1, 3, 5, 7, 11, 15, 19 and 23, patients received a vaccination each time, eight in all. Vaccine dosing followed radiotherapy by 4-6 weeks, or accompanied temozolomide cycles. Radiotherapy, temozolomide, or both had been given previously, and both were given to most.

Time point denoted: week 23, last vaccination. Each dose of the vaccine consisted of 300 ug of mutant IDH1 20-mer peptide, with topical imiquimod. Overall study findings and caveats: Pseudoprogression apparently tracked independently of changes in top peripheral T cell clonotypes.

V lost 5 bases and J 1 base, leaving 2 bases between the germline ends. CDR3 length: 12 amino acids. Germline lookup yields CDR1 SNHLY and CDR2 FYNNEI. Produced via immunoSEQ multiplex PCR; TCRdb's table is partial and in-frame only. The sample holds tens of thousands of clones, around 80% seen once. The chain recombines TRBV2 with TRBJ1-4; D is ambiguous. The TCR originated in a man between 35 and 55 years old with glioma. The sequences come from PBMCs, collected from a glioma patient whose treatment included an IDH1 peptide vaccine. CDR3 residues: CASSRTNEKLFF. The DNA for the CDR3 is TGTGCCAGCAGTCGAACTAATGAAAAACTGTTTTTT.